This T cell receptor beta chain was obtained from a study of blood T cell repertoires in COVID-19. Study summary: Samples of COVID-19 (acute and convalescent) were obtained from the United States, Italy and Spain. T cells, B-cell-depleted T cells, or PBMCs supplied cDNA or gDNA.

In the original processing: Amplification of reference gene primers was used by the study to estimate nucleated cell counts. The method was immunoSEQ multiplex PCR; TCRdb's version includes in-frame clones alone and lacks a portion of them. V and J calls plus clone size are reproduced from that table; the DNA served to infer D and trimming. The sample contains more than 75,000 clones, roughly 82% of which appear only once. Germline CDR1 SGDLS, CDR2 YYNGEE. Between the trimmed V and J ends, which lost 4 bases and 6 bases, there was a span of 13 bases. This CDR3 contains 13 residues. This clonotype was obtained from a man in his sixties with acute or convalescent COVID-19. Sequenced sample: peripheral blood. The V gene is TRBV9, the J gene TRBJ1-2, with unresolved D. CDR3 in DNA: TGTGCCAGCAGCCCTACGGAGGGTCATGGCTACACCTTC. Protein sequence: CASSPTEGHGYTF. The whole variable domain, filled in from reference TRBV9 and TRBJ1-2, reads DSGVTQTPKHLITATGQRVTLRCSPRSGDLSVYWYQQSLDQGLQFLIQYYNGEERAKGNILERFSAQQFPDLHSELNLSSLELGDSALYFCASSPTEGHGYTFGSGTRLTVV.